These 8 T cell receptor beta chains share one sample of origin, sequenced in a study of blood T cell dynamics during melanoma immunotherapy. The sample's time point: pre-treatment baseline. Produced via immunoSEQ multiplex PCR; TCRdb's table is partial and in-frame only. Among more than 6,000 clones listed, over 70% were seen once. The sample here was blood, taken from a patient treated with checkpoint blockade. Receptor source: a human donor with melanoma. Some clones in this sample may be carry-over from other donors' samples.

In DNA, the CDR3 is TGTGCCAGCAGTCTGGCCGGGACTAGGAAAGAGACCCAGTACTTC. It translates to CASSLAGTRKETQYF. The chain has TRBV27 and TRBJ2-5; the match to TRBD2 covers 8 bases. J gave up 3 bases and V 5 bases, and 8 bases lay outside the gene matches. Germline assignment: CDR1 MNHEY and CDR2 SMNVEV (reference sequence). CDR3 size: 15 residues.

This clone was counted a single time. The J gene is TRBJ2-7, the V gene TRBV9, with 11 nucleotides matching TRBD2. The CDR3 length is 14 residues. The V and J ends lost 3 bases and 2 bases, in that order; junction bases with no gene match: 1. From germline, CDR1 is SGDLS and CDR2 YYNGEE. In DNA form, the CDR3 reads TGTGCCAGCAGCGCGGGACTAGCGGCCTACGAGCAGTACTTC. It yields the protein CASSAGLAAYEQYF. Variable domain in full (rest from reference TRBV9 and TRBJ2-7): DSGVTQTPKHLITATGQRVTLRCSPRSGDLSVYWYQQSLDQGLQFLIQYYNGEERAKGNILERFSAQQFPDLHSELNLSSLELGDSALYFCASSAGLAAYEQYFGPGTRLTVT.

The rearrangement links TRBV6-1 to TRBJ2-1; D is undetermined. Deletions cut 2 bases from V and 5 bases from J, with 7 bases between. The CDR3 sequence is 13 residues long. Germline CDR1 reads MNHNS; CDR2 reads SASEGT. Here the CDR3 DNA reads TGTGCCAGCAGTGAAAGTAGGCACAATGAGCAGTTCTTC. It is translated as CASSESRHNEQFF.

This rearrangement joins TRBV28 to TRBJ2-1, with 10 nucleotides matching TRBD2. The V and J ends lost 5 bases and 8 bases, in that order; junction bases with no gene match: 9. This CDR3 has 15 amino acids. Germline values: CDR1 MDHEN, CDR2 SYDVKM. This chain's CDR3 is CASSTPGLASDEQFF. For the CDR3, the DNA is TGTGCCAGCAGTACCCCGGGACTAGCGTCCGATGAGCAGTTCTTC.

V gene TRBV6-1 combines with J gene TRBJ1-1; 7 bases align to TRBD1. Trimming at V came to 6 bases and at J to 5 bases, leaving 9 bases not matched to a gene. The CDR3 spans 14 residues. Germline V gives CDR1 MNHNS, CDR2 SASEGT. The CDR3 spells CASSGTVSVTEAFF. For the CDR3, the DNA is TGTGCCAGCAGCGGGACAGTCTCCGTAACTGAAGCTTTCTTT.

The rearrangement links TRBV6-1 to TRBJ1-2; tentatively, D is TRBD1 (5 bases). The CDR3 covers 13 residues. Trimming cost V 6 bases and J 8 bases, with 16 bases left between them. Germline CDR1 and CDR2: MNHNS and SASEGT. The CDR3 DNA reads as TGTGCCAGCAGAGATACAGGTGTAAGGGGCTACACCTTC. Its protein is CASRDTGVRGYTF.

The chain links TRBV19 to TRBJ2-5, with TRBD2 identical over 12 bases. CDR1 is LNHDA and CDR2 is SQIVND in the germline V gene (reference sequence). The CDR3 covers 18 residues. J lost 4 bases, V lost 0 bases, and 9 bases had no gene match. The CDR3 DNA reads TGTGCCAGTAGTATAGAGTGGACTAGCGGGACCGAGGGAGAGACCCAGTACTTC. Translating it yields CASSIEWTSGTEGETQYF.

The chain is built from TRBV7-2 and TRBJ1-3; D is perhaps TRBD1 (5 bases). The CDR3 contains 15 residues. Germline V lookup: CDR1 SGHTA, CDR2 FQGNSA. The V end lost 4 bases, the J end lost 4 bases, and 14 bases lay between the germline ends. CDR3 sequence (DNA): TGTGCCAGCAGCTGGGACCCCCGGCTCGGAAACACCATATATTTT. This codes for CASSWDPRLGNTIYF.